This TCR beta chain was observed in a study of T cell changes during pregnancy in multiple sclerosis. Profiling relied on immunoSEQ multiplex PCR, and the TCRdb table lists in-frame clones only, not all of them. The sample has 37,000 or so clones; roughly 90% are singletons. Germline-derived CDR1 and CDR2 are SGHTA and FQGNSA. The trim removed 1 base at V and 10 bases at J, leaving 3 bases unmatched. The CDR3 has 15 residues. J is TRBJ1-6 and V is TRBV7-2; 11 nucleotides agree with TRBD1. The sequence came from a female donor with multiple sclerosis, enrolled in a pregnancy study. Here the sequenced sample was CD4+ T cells from peripheral blood mononuclear cells, taken in the second trimester of pregnancy. CDR3 residues: CASSLGTGGRSPLHF. CDR3 sequence (DNA): TGTGCCAGCAGCTTAGGGACAGGGGGCAGGTCACCCCTCCACTTT.